Following are 21 T cell receptor beta chains from one sample sequenced in a study of blood T cells in healthy people across ages. Using a J-beta primer mix together with a sample-barcoded 5' primer, a second PCR was run for roughly 7 to 12 cycles. From the 5' RACE reads, TCRdb called clonotypes with MiXCR, one entry per CDR3 protein. This repertoire shows roughly 720,000 distinct CDR3 sequences, about 53% found once; its top ten account for about 42%. Sequencing was performed on blood. The receptor set was obtained from an elderly man in good health.

This chain uses TRBV9 with TRBJ2-1; 7 nucleotides match TRBD2. The ends lost 3 bases at V and 9 bases at J; junction bases unmatched: 9. The CDR3 sequence is 14 residues long. Germline CDR1 reads SGDLS; CDR2 reads YYNGEE. In DNA form, the CDR3 reads TGTGCCAGCAGCGCCCAGACTAGCCCAGGTGAGCAGTTCTTC. Its protein product is CASSAQTSPGEQFF.

J is TRBJ1-2 and V is TRBV4-1; D is unclear. V shed 5 bases and J shed 8 bases, with 15 bases lying between them. The CDR3 extends over 13 amino acids. The germline CDR1 and CDR2 sequences are MGHRA and YSYEKL. The CDR3 nucleotides are TGCGCCAGCAGCTCGTTGTGGACTGACGGCTACACCTTC. Translating it yields CASSSLWTDGYTF.

The chain carries TRBV11-2 and TRBJ2-3, with TRBD2 identical over 8 bases. This CDR3 has 15 amino acids. Germline V gives CDR1 SGHAT, CDR2 FQNNGV. The V gene end was trimmed by 5 bases and the J gene end by 3 bases; junction bases not matched to a gene: 7. The CDR3 nucleotides read TGTGCCAGCAGCCCCCAGCGGGAGAGGACAGATACGCAGTATTTT. It encodes CASSPQRERTDTQYF.

The V call is TRBV25-1, the J call TRBJ1-2; D not certain. The CDR3 is 11 residues long. Trimming removed 1 base at V and 8 bases at J, with 5 bases between. The V gene's germline CDR1 is MGHDK and CDR2 SYGVNS. CDR3 coding DNA: TGTGCCAGCAGTGAATTACGGGGCTACACCTTC. It codes for CASSELRGYTF.

The chain links TRBV7-8 to TRBJ2-3; D is unclear. CDR3 length: 12 amino acids. V shed 6 bases and J shed 4 bases, with 8 bases lying between them. Germline V lookup: CDR1 SGHVS, CDR2 FQNEAQ. CDR3 in DNA: TGTGCCAGCAGTGCTCTGCCAGATACGCAGTATTTT. Its protein product is CASSALPDTQYF.

V gene TRBV7-2 combines with J gene TRBJ1-1; D remains unclear. The length of the CDR3 is 15 residues. Trimming took off 1 base at V and 6 bases at J, with 15 bases between the two ends. Germline V gives CDR1 SGHTA, CDR2 FQGNSA. CDR3: CASSLDPIPASEAFF. CDR3 bases: TGTGCCAGCAGCTTAGACCCGATACCGGCTTCTGAAGCTTTCTTT.

J is TRBJ2-7 and V is TRBV27; a possible D gene is TRBD2 (5 bases). The CDR3 is 16 amino acids. CDR1 is MNHEY and CDR2 is SMNVEV in the germline V gene (reference sequence). Trimming removed 3 bases from V and 2 bases from J, with 17 bases in between. Here the CDR3 reads CASSFSLALSPYEQYF. The CDR3 region has the DNA TGTGCCAGCAGTTTCTCCCTAGCTTTGAGTCCCTACGAGCAGTACTTC.

There are a few counts of this clonotype. The chain is built from TRBV29-1 and TRBJ2-5; D is perhaps TRBD1 (7 bases). The CDR3 runs 12 residues. The germline V and J ends were trimmed by 6 bases and 4 bases, with 12 bases remaining between them. CDR1 and CDR2 from the germline V gene are SQVTM and ANQGSEA. CDR3 sequence: CSVHQGGETQYF. The CDR3 nucleotides are TGCAGCGTCCATCAGGGGGGAGAGACCCAGTACTTC.

Many counts were recorded for this clonotype. This chain connects TRBV7-2 to TRBJ2-3, with 12 bases that match TRBD2. Germline CDR1 SGHTA, CDR2 FQGNSA. With V trimmed by 7 bases and J by 4 bases, 6 bases remained unmatched. CDR3 size: 15 residues. The CDR3 DNA reads TGTGCCAGCACCGCTAGCGGGAGGGAGTCAGATACGCAGTATTTT. Translating gives CASTASGRESDTQYF.

This chain joins TRBV7-2 and TRBJ2-5; tentatively, D is TRBD2 (6 bases). Germline loops: CDR1 SGHTA, CDR2 FQGNSA. Trimming took off 3 bases at V and 5 bases at J, with 16 bases between the two ends. The CDR3 is 15 residues long. CDR3 nucleotides: TGTGCCAGCAGCTTCAGGCAGCGTGGAGGGGAGACCCAGTACTTC. It encodes CASSFRQRGGETQYF.

V usage is TRBV29-1 and J usage is TRBJ1-2; D is perhaps TRBD1 (5 bases). V was cut by 4 bases and J by 7 bases, with 13 bases left in between. Germline V gives CDR1 SQVTM, CDR2 ANQGSEA. The CDR3 runs to 12 residues. CDR3 region: CSVVGGAGGYTF. CDR3 sequence (DNA): TGCAGCGTTGTGGGCGGGGCAGGTGGCTACACCTTC.

In this sample, this clonotype turned up once. The junction departs from germline at one end; a sequencing error may be responsible. The chain has TRBV10-3 and TRBJ2-1; 7 nucleotides agree with TRBD1. Germline V gene sequence: CDR1 ENHRY, CDR2 SYGVKD. CDR3 size: 17 residues. The CDR3 is CAIRGGLGQLIYNEQFF. CDR3 nucleotides: TGCGCCATCAGGGGCGGATTGGGACAGCTAATTTACAATGAGCAGTTCTTC.

The V call is TRBV7-2, the J call TRBJ2-1; the match to TRBD1 covers 11 bases. V lost 5 bases and J lost 5; bases outside the gene matches: 5. Germline V CDR1 and CDR2: SGHTA, FQGNSA. There are 15 residues in the CDR3. CDR3 amino acids: CASSAPGQGDNEQFF. CDR3 DNA sequence: TGTGCCAGCAGCGCCCCGGGACAGGGGGACAATGAGCAGTTCTTC.

This chain uses TRBV7-6 with TRBJ2-5; TRBD2 matches 8 bases. V lost 1 base, J lost 5 bases, and 9 bases stayed unmatched. Germline values: CDR1 SGHVS, CDR2 FNYEAQ. The CDR3 covers 16 residues. Here the CDR3 DNA reads TGTGCCAGCAGCTTAGACCCCGGGACTAGTTGGGAGACCCAGTACTTC. Translation gives CASSLDPGTSWETQYF.

The J gene is TRBJ2-2, the V gene TRBV20-1, with 13 bases fitting TRBD2. Germline V gene lookup returns CDR1 DFQATT and CDR2 SNEGSKA (reference sequence). Trimming at V came to 3 bases and at J to 4 bases, leaving 8 bases not matched to a gene. This CDR3 is built from 17 residues. Here the CDR3 DNA reads TGCAGTGCTAGCCGACCCGGACTAGCGGGAGCCACCGGGGAGCTGTTTTTT. Translated, it gives CSASRPGLAGATGELFF.

The chain links TRBV3-1 to TRBJ2-3; 7 bases map to TRBD1. Germline lookup yields CDR1 LGHDT and CDR2 YNNKEL (reference sequence). This CDR3 has 14 amino acids. Trimming took 0 bases from V and 14 from J; bases not matched to a gene: 11. The CDR3 is CASSQDDRARYAYF. The CDR3, as DNA: TGTGCCAGCAGCCAAGATGACAGGGCCAGATACGCGTATTTT.

On this clonotype itself: The junction departs from the called germline gene at one end, perhaps through a read error. The DNA for the CDR3 is TGTGCCGGCAGTTTAGGTAGGGTCTACGATACGCAGTATTTT. Its protein product is CAGSLGRVYDTQYF. The chain carries TRBV28 and TRBJ2-3; no firm D call. Germline V CDR1 and CDR2: MDHEN, SYDVKM. The CDR3 loop spans 14 amino acids.

The rearrangement joins TRBV18 to TRBJ2-5; D possibly corresponds to TRBD2 (7 bases). Germline-derived CDR1 and CDR2 are KGHSH and LQKENI. The length of the CDR3 is 15 residues. V was shortened by 4 bases and J by 4 bases, with 16 bases between the two germline ends. In DNA form, the CDR3 reads TGTGCCAGCTCACACCTCGCGGGGGCCCTAGAGACCCAGTACTTC. It codes for CASSHLAGALETQYF.

The V call is TRBV6-6, the J call TRBJ2-7, with D hard to call. V lost 0 bases and J 7 bases, leaving 10 bases between the germline ends. CDR1 is MNHNY, CDR2 SVGAGI, per germline (reference sequence). The length of the CDR3 is 13 residues. CDR3 coding DNA: TGTGCCAGCAGTTACTCGAAGGCCCCGGAGCAGTACTTC. It yields the protein CASSYSKAPEQYF.

The chain links TRBV5-1 to TRBJ2-1; TRBD2 aligns across 14 bases. CDR3 size: 16 residues. Germline lookup yields CDR1 SGHRS and CDR2 YFSETQ. With V trimmed by 3 bases and J by 6 bases, 5 bases remained unmatched. CDR3 sequence reads: CASSYLGTSGSNEQFF. Written as DNA, the CDR3 is TGCGCCAGCAGCTACCTGGGGACTAGCGGGAGCAATGAGCAGTTCTTC.

This chain uses TRBV2 with TRBJ2-1, with D possibly TRBD1 on 5 matching bases. CDR3 size: 14 residues. V lost 4 bases to trimming and J lost 6 bases, with 13 bases between them. Germline CDR1 and CDR2: SNHLY and FYNNEI. The DNA of the CDR3 is TGTGCCAGCAGTGGCCTCAGGGCCACCAATGAGCAGTTCTTC. Its protein is CASSGLRATNEQFF. Supplemented by reference TRBV2 and TRBJ2-1, the full variable domain reads EPEVTQTPSHQVTQMGQEVILRCVPISNHLYFYWYRQILGQKVEFLVSFYNNEISEKSEIFDDQFSVERPDGSNFTLKIRSTKLEDSAMYFCASSGLRATNEQFFGPGTRLTVL.